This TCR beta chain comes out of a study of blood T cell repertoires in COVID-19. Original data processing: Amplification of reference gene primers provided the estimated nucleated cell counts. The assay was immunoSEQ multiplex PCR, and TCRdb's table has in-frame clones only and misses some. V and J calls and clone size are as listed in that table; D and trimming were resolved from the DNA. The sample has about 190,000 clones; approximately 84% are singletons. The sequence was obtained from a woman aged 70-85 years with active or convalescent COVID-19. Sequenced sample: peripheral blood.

The CDR3, as DNA: TGTGCCAGCAGTTTATTGCGAGGGGGCAGGGGGTCAAGTCAGCCCCAGCATTTT. It specifies CASSLLRGGRGSSQPQHF. The rearrangement joins TRBV28 to TRBJ1-5; 7 positions agree with TRBD1. The V gene's germline CDR1 is MDHEN and CDR2 SYDVKM. The CDR3 is 18 amino acids. The V and J ends lost 1 base and 6 bases, in that order; junction bases with no gene match: 15.